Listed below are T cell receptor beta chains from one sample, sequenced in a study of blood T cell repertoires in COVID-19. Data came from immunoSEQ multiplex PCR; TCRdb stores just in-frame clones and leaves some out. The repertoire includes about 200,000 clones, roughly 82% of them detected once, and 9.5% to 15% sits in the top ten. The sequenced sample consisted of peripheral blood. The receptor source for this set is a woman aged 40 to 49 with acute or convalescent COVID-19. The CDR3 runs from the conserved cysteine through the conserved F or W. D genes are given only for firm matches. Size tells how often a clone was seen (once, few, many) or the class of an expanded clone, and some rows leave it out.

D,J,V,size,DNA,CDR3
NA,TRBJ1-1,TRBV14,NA,TGTGCCAGCAGCCAAGAACGGGTGGGAGGGTTAAACACTGAAGCTTTCTTT,CASSQERVGGLNTEAFF
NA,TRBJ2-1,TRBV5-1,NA,TGCGCCAGCAGCCCATTGGGCACCCAAAGGGGTGAGCAGTTCTTC,CASSPLGTQRGEQFF
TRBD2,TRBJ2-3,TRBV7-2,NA,TGTGCCAGCAGTCCAAGCGGGGGCACAGATACGCAGTATTTT,CASSPSGGTDTQYF
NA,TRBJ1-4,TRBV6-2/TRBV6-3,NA,TGTGCCAGCAGTCCGGGGGCAACTAATGAAAAACTGTTTTTT,CASSPGATNEKLFF
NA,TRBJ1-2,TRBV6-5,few,TGTGCCAGCAGTAGGACAGCCTATGGCTACACCTTC,CASSRTAYGYTF
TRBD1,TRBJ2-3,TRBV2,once,TGTGCCAGCAGTCGTCCCGGGACAGGGACAACGCAGTATTTT,CASSRPGTGTTQYF
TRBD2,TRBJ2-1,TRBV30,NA,TGTGCCTGGAGTGTACGGGGACTAGCGGGAGGGCAGTTCTTC,CAWSVRGLAGGQFF
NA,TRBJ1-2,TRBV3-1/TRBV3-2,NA,TGTGCCAGCAGCCTGGGAGGGGAAGCTAACTATGGCTACACCTTC,CASSLGGEANYGYTF
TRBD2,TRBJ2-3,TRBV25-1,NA,TGTGCCAGCAGTGAATATGGGGGGGTTACGCATACGCAGTATTTT,CASSEYGGVTHTQYF
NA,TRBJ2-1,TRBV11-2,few,TGTGCCAGCAGCTTGGAGCTCAGCTCCTACAATGAGCAGTTCTTC,CASSLELSSYNEQFF
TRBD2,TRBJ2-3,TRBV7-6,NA,TGTGCCAGCAGTCATGGACTAGCGGGGTCCACAGATACGCAGTATTTT,CASSHGLAGSTDTQYF
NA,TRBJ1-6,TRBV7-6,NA,TGTGCCAGCAGCTTGCTCGCCTTCGGGGGGCCTAATTCACCCCTCCACTTT,CASSLLAFGGPNSPLHF
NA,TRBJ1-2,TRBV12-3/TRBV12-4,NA,TGTGCCAGCACCCTACAGGGAGATGGCTACACCTTC,CASTLQGDGYTF
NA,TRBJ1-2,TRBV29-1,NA,TGCAGCGTTTCTGCAGGGTTAAACTATGGCTACACCTTC,CSVSAGLNYGYTF
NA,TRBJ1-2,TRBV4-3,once,TGCGCCAGCAGCCAAGACGGGGGAGGATATGGCTACACCTTC,CASSQDGGGYGYTF
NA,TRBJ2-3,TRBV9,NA,TGTGCCAGCAGCGTAGGTGCGGGAATCCAGGGAGATACGCAGTATTTT,CASSVGAGIQGDTQYF
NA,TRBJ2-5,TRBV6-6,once,TGTGCCAGCAGTACCTCCCGGGAGACCCAGTACTTC,CASSTSRETQYF
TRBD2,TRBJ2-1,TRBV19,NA,TGTGCCAGTAGTGCCCCACTAGCGGGAGGGCATCGGGAGCAGTTCTTC,CASSAPLAGGHREQFF
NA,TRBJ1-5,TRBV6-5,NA,TGTGCCAGCAGTTACTCCTCAGCGAATCAGCCCCAGCATTTT,CASSYSSANQPQHF
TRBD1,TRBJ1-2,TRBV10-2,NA,TGCGCCAGCAGACGGGACAGGGTTCTAGGTAACTATGGCTACACCTTC,CASRRDRVLGNYGYTF
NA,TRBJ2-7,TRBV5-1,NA,TGCGCCAGCGTCCGGGACACACGGTCCTACGAGCAGTACTTC,CASVRDTRSYEQYF
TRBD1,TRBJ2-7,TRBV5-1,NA,TGCGCCAGCAGCTCGGAGGACAGGGTGGTGTACGAGCAGTACTTC,CASSSEDRVVYEQYF
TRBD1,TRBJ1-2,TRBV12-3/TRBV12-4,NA,TGTGCCAGCAGTCCCGGGACAGGGGGTGGCTACACCTTC,CASSPGTGGGYTF
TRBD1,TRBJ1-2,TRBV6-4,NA,TGTGCCAGCAGTGAAGGGGGCCTTAACTATGGCTACACCTTC,CASSEGGLNYGYTF
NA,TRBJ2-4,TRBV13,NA,TGTGCCAGCAGCCGCGAACAGGGAGGGGTGGACATTCAGTACTTC,CASSREQGGVDIQYF
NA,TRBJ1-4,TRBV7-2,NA,TGTGCCAGCAGCTTTTCAGGGGTAGAAAAACTGTTTTTT,CASSFSGVEKLFF
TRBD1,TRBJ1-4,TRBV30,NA,TGTGCCTGGACACCCAGGGGGCCGGGAGAAAAACTGTTTTTT,CAWTPRGPGEKLFF
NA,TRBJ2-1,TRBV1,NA,TGCACCAGTAGGACTAGCGGCTCCTACAATGAGCAGTTCTTC,CTSRTSGSYNEQFF
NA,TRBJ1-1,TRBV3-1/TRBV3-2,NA,TGTGCCAGCAGCCCCACAGGGTTGGGTACTGAAGCTTTCTTT,CASSPTGLGTEAFF
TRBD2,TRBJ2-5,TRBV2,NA,TGTGCCAGCTCGAAAGGCGGGGGAAGTGAAGAGACCCAGTACTTC,CASSKGGGSEETQYF
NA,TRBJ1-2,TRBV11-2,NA,TGTGCCAGCAGCTTAAATCACAGAAGAGATGGCTACACCTTC,CASSLNHRRDGYTF
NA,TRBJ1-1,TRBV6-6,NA,TGTGCCAGCAGTTACTCGAAATCAGGGTTGAACACTGAAGCTTTCTTT,CASSYSKSGLNTEAFF
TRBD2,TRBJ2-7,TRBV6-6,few,TGTGCCAGCAGTTCAACTAGCGGGAGTTACGAGCAGTACTTC,CASSSTSGSYEQYF
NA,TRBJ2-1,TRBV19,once,TGTGCCAGTAGCCGGGGCTCCTACAATGAGCAGTTCTTC,CASSRGSYNEQFF
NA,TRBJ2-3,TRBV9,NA,TGTGCCAGCAGATCAGGGGCCGCGGATACGCAGTATTTT,CASRSGAADTQYF
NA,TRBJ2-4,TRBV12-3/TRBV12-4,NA,TGTGCCAGCAGTTCCCCCGGCATTCAGTACTTC,CASSSPGIQYF
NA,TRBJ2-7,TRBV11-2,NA,TGTGCCAGCAGCTTACAAGGTTTAGCCTCCTACGAGCAGTACTTC,CASSLQGLASYEQYF
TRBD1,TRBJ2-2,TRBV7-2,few,TGTGCCAGCAGCTTTGCAGGGGGCCTCAACACCGGGGAGCTGTTTTTT,CASSFAGGLNTGELFF
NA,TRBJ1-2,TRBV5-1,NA,TGCGCCAGCAGCTTGGACTTCGGGACACCGCTTGGAGGCTACACCTTC,CASSLDFGTPLGGYTF
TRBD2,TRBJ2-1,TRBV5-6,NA,TGTGCCAGCAGCACGGCTAGCGGGCTTTACAATGAGCAGTTCTTC,CASSTASGLYNEQFF
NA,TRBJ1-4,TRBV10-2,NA,TGCGCCAGCAGTGAAGGACAACGAAAACTGTTTTTT,CASSEGQRKLFF
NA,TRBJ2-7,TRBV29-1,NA,TGCAGCGTTAAACAGGGTACCTACGAGCAGTACTTC,CSVKQGTYEQYF
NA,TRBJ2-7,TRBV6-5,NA,TGTGCCAGCAGAGGGGTACAGGGATCCCTCGAGCAGTACTTC,CASRGVQGSLEQYF
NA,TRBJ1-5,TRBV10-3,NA,TGTGCCATCAGTGATGTCGACCGAGGAAGGCATCAGCCCCAGCATTTT,CAISDVDRGRHQPQHF
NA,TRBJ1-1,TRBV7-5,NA,TGTGCCAGAAGCCTCGGTCGGTTGAACACTGAAGCTTTCTTT,CARSLGRLNTEAFF
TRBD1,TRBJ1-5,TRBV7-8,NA,TGTGCCAGCAGCTTAAGGGACAGGGGGAATCAGCCCCAGCATTTT,CASSLRDRGNQPQHF
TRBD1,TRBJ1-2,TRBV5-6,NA,TGTGCCAGCAGCCTCCGGACAGGGCTCTATGGCTACACCTTC,CASSLRTGLYGYTF
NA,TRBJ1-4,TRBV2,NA,TGTGCCAGCAGTGAAGAGGAGGAGGACCGAGCAACTAATGAAAAACTGTTTTTT,CASSEEEEDRATNEKLFF
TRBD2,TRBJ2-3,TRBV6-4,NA,TGTGCCAGCAGTGACTCACGGCGGGGGGGCAACACAGATACGCAGTATTTT,CASSDSRRGGNTDTQYF